This passage covers 25 T cell receptor beta chains from one sample sequenced in a study of T cells in Graves' hyperthyroidism and ophthalmopathy. The TCR beta CDR3 regions underwent amplification using RNA transcripts as the source. Researchers ran a first-round RT-PCR on the TCR CDR3 using the HTBI primer set. In TCRdb, the multiplex PCR reads were re-called with MiXCR into one record per CDR3 protein. The table lists some 560,000 distinct CDR3 sequences, less than 20% of them singletons. The sample was blood. Receptor source: a woman in her thirties with Graves' hyperthyroidism.

This chain connects TRBV2 to TRBJ2-1, with D unclear. Germline assignment: CDR1 SNHLY and CDR2 FYNNEI. Deletions cut 10 bases from V and 8 bases from J, with 18 bases between. The CDR3 runs to 13 residues. The CDR3 DNA follows: TGTGCCATCAGAAGAATAGGGTTATATGAGCAGTTCTTC. Translation: CAIRRIGLYEQFF.

In this sample, this clonotype turned up many times. The chain links TRBV7-3 to TRBJ2-1; the match to TRBD2 covers 10 bases. J lost 2 bases, V lost 8 bases, and 3 bases had no gene match. CDR3 length: 14 amino acids. The germline gives CDR1 SGHTA, CDR2 FQGTGA. The DNA for the CDR3 is TGTGCCAGCGGAACTAGCGGGACCTACAATGAGCAGTTCTTC. Its translation is CASGTSGTYNEQFF.

This rearrangement joins TRBV4-2 to TRBJ2-1, with D tentatively TRBD2 (6 bases). Trimming stripped 1 base from V and 5 bases from J, with 18 bases between. The germline gives CDR1 LGHNA, CDR2 YNFKEQ. CDR3 length equals 17 residues. The CDR3 region is CASSQVGASVNHNEQFF. CDR3 nucleotide sequence: TGTGCCAGCAGCCAAGTCGGAGCTAGCGTGAACCACAATGAGCAGTTCTTC.

This clonotype turned up a few times. The chain is built from TRBV12-3 or TRBV12-4 and TRBJ2-7; D perhaps matches TRBD1 (5 bases). This CDR3 comprises 16 residues. Trimming took 1 base from V and 0 from J, leaving 13 bases between them. CDR3 coding DNA: TGTGCCAGCAGTTTAGGAACAGGAAAGAGCTCCTACGAGCAGTACTTC. This gives the protein CASSLGTGKSSYEQYF.

The table lists this clonotype with many counts. This chain's CDR3 is CSAATVYGYTF. The DNA for the CDR3 is TGCAGTGCAGCGACAGTCTATGGCTACACCTTC. The chain recombines TRBV20-1 with TRBJ1-2; D may be TRBD1 (5 bases). V shed 6 bases and J shed 4 bases, with 9 bases lying between them. The germline gives CDR1 DFQATT, CDR2 SNEGSKA (reference sequence). The CDR3 totals 11 residues.

The chain recombines TRBV6-2 or TRBV6-3 with TRBJ2-2; 14 nucleotides line up with TRBD2. There are 17 residues in the CDR3. Germline CDR1 reads MNHEY; CDR2 reads SVGEGT. J lost 7 bases, V lost 5 bases, and 9 bases had no gene match. The CDR3 nucleotides are TGTGCCAGCAGTCGACCGGGACTAGCGGGAGAGGTCGGGGAGCTGTTTTTT. Protein sequence: CASSRPGLAGEVGELFF.

Ten or more counts support this clonotype. This chain connects TRBV20-1 to TRBJ2-7; D unresolved. Trimming removed 4 bases from V and 0 bases from J, with 13 bases in between. The germline CDR1 and CDR2 sequences are DFQATT and SNEGSKA (reference sequence). The length of the CDR3 is 14 residues. The CDR3, as DNA: TGCAGTGCTACGTCTCGCGGAGACTCCTACGAGCAGTACTTC. Amino acids: CSATSRGDSYEQYF.

This clonotype was recorded many times. The chain is built from TRBV7-9 and TRBJ2-1, with 7 bases fitting TRBD1. CDR3 length equals 17 residues. The J segment lost 2 bases and the V segment lost 1 base, leaving 8 bases of the junction unmatched. The V gene's germline CDR1 is SEHNR and CDR2 FQNEAQ (reference sequence). This CDR3 reads CASSLVSLQGAYNEQFF. DNA for the CDR3: TGTGCCAGCAGCTTAGTGTCTCTGCAGGGGGCCTACAATGAGCAGTTCTTC. The whole variable domain, filled in from reference TRBV7-9 and TRBJ2-1, reads DTGVSQNPRHKITKRGQNVTFRCDPISEHNRLYWYRQTLGQGPEFLTYFQNEAQLEKSRLLSDRFSAERPKGSFSTLEIQRTEQGDSAMYLCASSLVSLQGAYNEQFFGPGTRLTVL.

V and J are TRBV19 and TRBJ1-6, with D tentatively TRBD1 (5 bases). The CDR3 is 16 residues long. The germline gives CDR1 LNHDA, CDR2 SQIVND (reference sequence). Trimming shortened V by 9 bases and J by 9 bases, and 24 bases separated the two germline ends. The CDR3 coding sequence is TGTGCCAGCAGAACCGGGACTCGCCCACTAGTTTCACCCCTCCACTTT. Translating it yields CASRTGTRPLVSPLHF.

The CDR3 region has the DNA TGTGCCAGCAGTCTAATTCCGGGACTAGGGACAGATACGCAGTATTTT. Its protein product is CASSLIPGLGTDTQYF. The gene calls are TRBV6-1 and TRBJ2-3; 8 positions agree with TRBD2. The CDR3 contains 16 residues. Losses at the gene ends were 5 bases for V and 3 bases for J; bases not matched to a gene: 10. The germline gives CDR1 MNHNS, CDR2 SASEGT.

The rearrangement joins TRBV15 to TRBJ2-2; possible D gene TRBD1, 6 bases. CDR1 is LNHNV, CDR2 YYDKDF, per germline (reference sequence). The CDR3 sequence is 13 residues long. V was trimmed by 6 bases and J by 3 bases, leaving 8 bases between them. The CDR3 reads CATRQGYTGELFF. The CDR3 DNA reads as TGTGCCACCAGACAGGGATACACCGGGGAGCTGTTTTTT.

CDR3 bases: TGTGCCAGCAGTGTGATACCGGGACAGGGGGACTACGAGCAGTACTTC. As protein: CASSVIPGQGDYEQYF. The chain recombines TRBV6-1 with TRBJ2-7; the match to TRBD1 covers 11 bases. CDR1 is MNHNS and CDR2 is SASEGT in the germline V gene. CDR3 size: 16 residues. The J segment lost 3 bases and the V segment lost 4 bases, leaving 8 bases of the junction unmatched.

The sample holds many counts of this clonotype. The J gene is TRBJ1-2, the V gene TRBV7-2; 9 bases align to TRBD1. Germline CDR1 SGHTA, CDR2 FQGNSA. The V gene end was trimmed by 3 bases and the J gene end by 4 bases; junction bases not matched to a gene: 3. The CDR3 contains 14 residues. This chain's CDR3 is CASSFEGQGYGYTF. The CDR3 region has the DNA TGTGCCAGCAGCTTCGAGGGACAGGGCTATGGCTACACCTTC.

This clonotype appeared many times. The chain combines TRBV27 with TRBJ2-7; weak D call: TRBD2 (5 bases). The V and J ends lost 7 bases and 6 bases respectively, with 16 bases between them. The CDR3 has 13 amino acids. CDR1 MNHEY and CDR2 SMNVEV come from the germline V gene (reference sequence). CDR3 region: CASTPSSGIEQYF. The CDR3 DNA reads as TGTGCCAGCACTCCTAGTTCGGGGATCGAGCAGTACTTC.

This clonotype showed up many times. The chain carries TRBV29-1 and TRBJ1-1; D is possibly TRBD1 (6 bases). V lost 5 bases, J lost 0 bases, and 13 bases lay in between. CDR1 and CDR2 from the germline V gene are SQVTM and ANQGSEA. The CDR3 extends over 14 amino acids. Here the CDR3 reads CSVRGGPLNTEAFF. CDR3 coding DNA: TGCAGCGTTCGGGGGGGCCCTTTGAACACTGAAGCTTTCTTT.

This clonotype has just a few counts. V and J are TRBV6-5 and TRBJ2-1; 14 positions agree with TRBD2. The V and J ends lost 2 bases and 1 base, in that order; junction bases with no gene match: 7. From germline, CDR1 is MNHEY and CDR2 SVGAGI. CDR3 length equals 19 residues. CDR3 amino acids: CASSYLGRLAGGSYNEQFF. Here the CDR3 DNA reads TGTGCCAGCAGTTACCTCGGTCGACTAGCGGGAGGGTCCTACAATGAGCAGTTCTTC.

As concerns this clonotype: A far larger clone lies a single base away; this is likely a read error. This rearrangement joins TRBV10-3 to TRBJ2-1; TRBD2 aligns across 8 bases. This CDR3 region has 12 residues. Trimming at V came to 10 bases and at J to 3 bases, leaving 2 bases not matched to a gene. Germline lookup yields CDR1 ENHRY and CDR2 SYGVKD. CDR3 bases: TGTGCCACCAGCGGGAGCTACAATGAGCAGTTCTTC. Translating it yields CATSGSYNEQFF.

This clonotype has a handful of counts. The chain joins TRBV28 to TRBJ2-2, with D unclear. This CDR3 contains 12 residues. CDR1 is MDHEN, CDR2 SYDVKM, per germline. V lost 6 bases, J lost 7 bases, and 9 bases lay in between. This CDR3 is CASRSLGGELFF. The CDR3 bases are TGTGCCAGCAGGTCCCTTGGCGGGGAGCTGTTTTTT.

This clonotype has a handful of counts. The chain uses TRBV10-3 and TRBJ2-1; 12 nucleotides agree with TRBD1. Looked up from germline, CDR1 is ENHRY and CDR2 is SYGVKD. The CDR3 spans 17 residues. The V and J ends lost 0 bases and 7 bases, in that order; junction bases with no gene match: 7. CDR3 nucleotide sequence: TGTGCCATCAGTGAGTCAACCGGGACAGGGGGCATGAATGAGCAGTTCTTC. This codes for CAISESTGTGGMNEQFF.

V and J are TRBV19 and TRBJ1-1; D gene uncertain. This CDR3 comprises 13 residues. Germline V gene lookup returns CDR1 LNHDA and CDR2 SQIVND (reference sequence). Trimming took 1 base from V and 4 from J, leaving 7 bases between them. CDR3 region: CASSIGLSTEAFF. CDR3 coding DNA: TGTGCCAGTAGTATAGGGTTATCCACTGAAGCTTTCTTT.

The genes are TRBV7-2 and TRBJ1-2; 10 bases align to TRBD1. Trimming at V came to 5 bases and at J to 7 bases, leaving 4 bases not matched to a gene. The length of the CDR3 is 13 residues. Per the germline V gene, CDR1 is SGHTA and CDR2 is FQGNSA. CDR3 sequence reads: CASSGGTGVGYTF. The CDR3 bases are TGTGCCAGCAGCGGAGGGACAGGGGTTGGCTACACCTTC.

The rearrangement joins TRBV6-2 or TRBV6-3 to TRBJ2-5; 11 bases align to TRBD2. The CDR3 sequence is 15 residues long. Trimming cost V 7 bases and J 1 base; bases outside gene matches: 5. The germline V gene has CDR1 MNHEY and CDR2 SVGEGT. The CDR3 bases are TGTGCCAGCACAGGGACTAGCGGCCTCCAAGAGACCCAGTACTTC. Amino acid sequence: CASTGTSGLQETQYF.

Only a few counts were recorded for this clonotype. The chain recombines TRBV6-2 or TRBV6-3 with TRBJ2-6; TRBD1 aligns across 9 bases. The CDR3 length is 15 residues. J gave up 3 bases and V 6 bases, and 3 bases lay outside the gene matches. Per the germline V gene, CDR1 is MNHEY and CDR2 is SVGEGT. Here the CDR3 DNA reads TGTGCCAGCAGCCGGACAGGGGTTGGGGCCAACGTCCTGACTTTC. Translating it yields CASSRTGVGANVLTF.

This clonotype has a count of ten or more. The gene calls are TRBV5-1 and TRBJ2-1, with 9 bases lining up with TRBD1. Germline V gene sequence: CDR1 SGHRS, CDR2 YFSETQ. The CDR3 consists of 14 residues. With V trimmed by 3 bases and J by 9 bases, 7 bases remained unmatched. The CDR3 DNA sequence: TGCGCCAGCAGCTCGGGGACAGGGTGGTCTGAGCAGTTCTTC. Translation: CASSSGTGWSEQFF. Together with reference TRBV5-1 and TRBJ2-1, the CDR3 gives the full variable domain: KAGVTQTPRYLIKTRGQQVTLSCSPISGHRSVSWYQQTPGQGLQFLFEYFSETQRNKGNFPGRFSGRQFSNSRSEMNVSTLELGDSALYLCASSSGTGWSEQFFGPGTRLTVL.

This clonotype was seen repeatedly, ten times or more. The chain joins TRBV7-2 to TRBJ1-1; D is unresolved. Germline assignment: CDR1 SGHTA and CDR2 FQGNSA. The CDR3 has 16 amino acids. The V end was cut by 5 bases, the J end by 0 bases, with 16 bases between. CDR3 loop: CASSMRVGYMNTEAFF. CDR3 DNA: TGTGCCAGCAGCATGCGTGTGGGGTACATGAACACTGAAGCTTTCTTT.